A single T cell receptor beta chain is shown here with its context. Its target is not known. TCR libraries were built in bulk with a published protocol and specific TCR primers. TCRdb re-derived calls from the PCR reads in MiXCR, one entry per CDR3 protein. The data contain approximately 550,000 distinct CDR3 sequences, roughly 23% of them singletons. Between the trimmed V and J ends, which lost 6 bases and 12 bases, there was a span of 12 bases. This CDR3 comprises 10 residues. Germline CDR1 reads DFQATT; CDR2 reads SNEGSKA (reference sequence). The data were taken from a study of molecular identifiers for immune sequencing clone quantification. On the study more broadly: In replicates, RNA taken from 20,000 or 100,000 naive CD8 cells was divided five ways, and four portions underwent sequencing.

Whole-study findings and limits: Jurkat TCR RNA from one cell was spiked into one million naive cells, and it was reportedly detectable there. Highly expanded clone sizes could end up underestimated if a barcode were shared by identical TCR molecules.

Sequencing was carried out using naive CD8+ T cells from blood, with Jurkat cell RNA spiked in. Subset: FACS-sorted CD8+CD4-CCR7+CD45RA+ naive T cells. The V gene is TRBV20-1, the J gene TRBJ2-1; D ambiguous. The source of this sequence is a human donor in good health. Some libraries in this study had Jurkat cell RNA spiked in. The CDR3 here is CSATWGVQFF. In nucleotides, the CDR3 is TGCAGTGCAACGTGGGGTGTGCAGTTCTTC.